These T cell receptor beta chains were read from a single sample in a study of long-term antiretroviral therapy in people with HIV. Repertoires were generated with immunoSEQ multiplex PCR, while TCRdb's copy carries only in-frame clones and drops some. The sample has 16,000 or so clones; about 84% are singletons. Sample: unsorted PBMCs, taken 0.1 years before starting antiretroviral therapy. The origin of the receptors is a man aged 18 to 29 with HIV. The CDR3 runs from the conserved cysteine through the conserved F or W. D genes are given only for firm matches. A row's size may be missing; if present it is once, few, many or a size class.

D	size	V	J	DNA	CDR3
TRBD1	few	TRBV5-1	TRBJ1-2	TGCGCCAGCAACCCGGGACAGAACTATGGCTACACCTTC	CASNPGQNYGYTF
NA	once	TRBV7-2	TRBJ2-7	TGTGCCAGCAGCACCGGGACGGATTCCTACGAGCAGTACTTC	CASSTGTDSYEQYF
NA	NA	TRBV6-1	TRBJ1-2	TGTGCCAGCCGAGGGCCCCAGACTAACTATGGCTACACCTTC	CASRGPQTNYGYTF
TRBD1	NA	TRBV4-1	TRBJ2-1	TGCGCCAGCAGCTCCTCGGACAGGGGGTCAGATGAGCAGTTCTTC	CASSSSDRGSDEQFF
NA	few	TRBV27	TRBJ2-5	TGTGCCAGCAGTTTATACCCGGGGGTGGAGACCCAGTACTTC	CASSLYPGVETQYF
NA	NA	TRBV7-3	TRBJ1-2	TGTGCCAGCAGCTTAAATTCTGGGTCTGGCTACACCTTC	CASSLNSGSGYTF
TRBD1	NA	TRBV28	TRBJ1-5	TGTGCCAGCATTCTTTCCCCGGGACAGGGCTACAATCAGCCCCAGCATTTT	CASILSPGQGYNQPQHF
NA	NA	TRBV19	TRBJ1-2	TGTGCCAGTAGTGCGCGGCCGGGACTCCGGTATGGCTACACCTTC	CASSARPGLRYGYTF
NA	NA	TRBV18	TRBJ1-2	TGTGCCAGCTCACCGGGATCGTTTATTGGGGACACCCGGGGCTACACCTTC	CASSPGSFIGDTRGYTF
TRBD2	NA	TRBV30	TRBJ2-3	TGTGCCTGGACTAGCGGTACAGATACGCAGTATTTT	CAWTSGTDTQYF
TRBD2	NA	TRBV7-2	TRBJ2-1	TGTGCCAGCAGCTCCTCTAGCGGGGCTTACAATGAGCAGTTCTTC	CASSSSSGAYNEQFF
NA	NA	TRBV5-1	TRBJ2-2	TGCGCCAGCAGCTTGGAACCCTTGGGGGAGCTGTTTTTT	CASSLEPLGELFF
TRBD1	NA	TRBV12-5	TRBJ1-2	TGTGCTAGTGGTTTGGGGGACAGGGATTACTATGGCTACACCTTC	CASGLGDRDYYGYTF
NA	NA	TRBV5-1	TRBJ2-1	TGCGCCAGCAGCTTATGGACTGAAACCTACAATGAGCAGTTCTTC	CASSLWTETYNEQFF
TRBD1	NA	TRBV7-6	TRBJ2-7	TGTGCCAGCAGCTTGTCTGGACAGGGGGCCCACGAGCAGTACTTC	CASSLSGQGAHEQYF